This T cell receptor (beta chain) stems from a study of tumor-infiltrating lymphocytes in primary liver carcinoma. The overall study: Ranging in age from 30 to 69 years, the patients were men and women. The neoplasms were of stage T1-T3 N0M0, with dimensions of 4.2 to 10 cm across.

Each 20-30 mg portion of unsorted bulk tissue served as the source for co-extraction of RNA and DNA. Surgical resection treated primary liver carcinoma in the patients. Whole-study findings and limits: Among the pair types, tumor region pairs showed more overlap than tumor-adjacent and tumor-blood pairs.

This clonotype was recorded many times. Its antigen remains unidentified. A constant-region primer primed TCR beta cDNA synthesis from roughly 500 ng of total RNA. Slightly modified ARM-PCR with three nested multiplex PCR rounds yielded TCR beta libraries. Each of the first two PCR rounds ran approximately 10 cycles with TRBV1-TRBV30 forward and C-beta reverse primers. TCRdb recomputed calls from the multiplex PCR reads with MiXCR, one row per CDR3 protein. Of about 96,000 distinct CDR3 sequences listed, roughly 70% were seen once; the top ten hold more than 25%. The V end lost 6 bases, the J end lost 2 bases, and 3 bases lay between the germline ends. The CDR3 length is 11 residues.

Material: tumor-adjacent normal liver tissue. The sequence came from a man in his forties with primary liver carcinoma and hepatitis B virus infection. V gene TRBV12-3 or TRBV12-4 combines with J gene TRBJ2-3; D gene unclear. CDR3 protein: CASRLTDTQYF. CDR3 sequence (DNA): TGTGCCAGCAGACTCACAGATACGCAGTATTTT.